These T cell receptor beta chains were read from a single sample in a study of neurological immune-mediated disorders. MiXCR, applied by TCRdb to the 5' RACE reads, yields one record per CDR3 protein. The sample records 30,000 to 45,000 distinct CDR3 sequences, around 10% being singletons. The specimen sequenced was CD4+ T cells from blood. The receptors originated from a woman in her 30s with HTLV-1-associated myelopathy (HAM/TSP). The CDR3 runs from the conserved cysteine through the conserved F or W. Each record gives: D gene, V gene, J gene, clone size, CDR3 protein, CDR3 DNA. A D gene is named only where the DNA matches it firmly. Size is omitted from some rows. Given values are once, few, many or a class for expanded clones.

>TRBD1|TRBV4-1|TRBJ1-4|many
CASSPIGRRGLGKEKLFF
TGCGCCAGCAGCCCGATCGGCCGCAGGGGGCTTGGGAAGGAAAAACTGTTTTTT
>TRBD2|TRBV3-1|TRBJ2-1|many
CASSRIGRGGYNEQFF
TGTGCCAGCAGCCGGATCGGGAGGGGGGGGTACAATGAGCAGTTCTTC
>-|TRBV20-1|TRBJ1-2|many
CSVDDRNYGYTF
TGCAGTGTCGACGACAGGAACTATGGCTACACCTTC
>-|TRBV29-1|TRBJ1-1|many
CSVGAGTMNTEAFF
TGCAGCGTTGGGGCAGGGACCATGAACACTGAAGCTTTCTTT
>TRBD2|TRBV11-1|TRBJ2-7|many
CASSRYGDYNGYEQYF
TGTGCCAGCAGCCGCTACGGGGACTACAATGGCTACGAGCAGTACTTC
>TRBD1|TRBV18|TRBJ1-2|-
CASSSGTDYGYTF
TGTGCCAGCTCGTCAGGGACAGACTATGGCTACACCTTC
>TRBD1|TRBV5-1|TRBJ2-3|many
CASTKSPRSPTGWTDTQYF
TGCGCCAGCACTAAAAGTCCCCGAAGCCCGACAGGGTGGACAGATACGCAGTATTTT
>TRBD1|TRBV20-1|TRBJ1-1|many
CSAYGQARTEAFF
TGCAGTGCTTACGGACAGGCGCGGACTGAAGCTTTCTTT
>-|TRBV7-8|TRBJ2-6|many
CASSLTGISGANVLTF
TGTGCCAGCAGCCTCACAGGGATCAGTGGGGCCAACGTCCTGACTTTC
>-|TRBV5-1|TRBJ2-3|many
CASSKDAAGAYTQYF
TGCGCCAGCAGTAAAGATGCGGCGGGGGCCTATACGCAGTATTTT
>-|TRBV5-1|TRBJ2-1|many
CASSLVGGNEQFF
TGCGCCAGCAGCTTGGTTGGGGGAAATGAGCAGTTCTTC
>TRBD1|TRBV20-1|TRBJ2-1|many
CSAIGQGFPSYNEQFF
TGCAGTGCTATAGGACAGGGGTTCCCCTCCTACAATGAGCAGTTCTTC
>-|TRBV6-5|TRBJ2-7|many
CASSYSRGETYEQYF
TGTGCCAGCAGTTACTCGAGAGGGGAAACCTACGAGCAGTACTTC
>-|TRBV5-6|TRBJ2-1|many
CASSVDTRPNEQFF
TGTGCCAGCAGCGTGGACACACGACCTAATGAGCAGTTCTTC
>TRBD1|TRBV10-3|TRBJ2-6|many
CASLGQGARGANVLTF
TGTGCCAGCCTGGGACAGGGGGCGCGGGGGGCCAACGTCCTGACTTTC
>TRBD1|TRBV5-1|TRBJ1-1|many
CASSSRTGGTEAFF
TGCGCCAGCAGCTCAAGGACAGGGGGCACTGAAGCTTTCTTT
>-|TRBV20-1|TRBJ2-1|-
CSARDHWQENYNEQFF
TGCAGTGCTAGAGATCATTGGCAGGAGAACTACAATGAGCAGTTCTTC
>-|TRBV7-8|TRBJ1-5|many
CASSLVEAGQPQHF
TGTGCCAGCAGCTTAGTGGAAGCAGGTCAGCCCCAGCATTTT
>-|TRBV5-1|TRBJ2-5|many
CASSLNPGGKETQYF
TGCGCCAGCAGCTTAAATCCAGGGGGGAAAGAGACCCAGTACTTC
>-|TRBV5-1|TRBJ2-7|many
CASSLEAHGYSKGVQYF
TGCGCCAGCAGCTTGGAGGCCCACGGCTATTCCAAGGGGGTGCAGTACTTC
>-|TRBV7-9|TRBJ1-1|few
CAGSLAGQVKAFF
TGTGCCGGCAGCTTAGCCGGCCAGGTCAAAGCTTTCTTT
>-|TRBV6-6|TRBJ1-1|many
CASSYSGGDTEAFF
TGTGCCAGCAGTTACTCTGGGGGTGACACTGAAGCTTTCTTT
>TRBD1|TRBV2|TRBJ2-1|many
CASIGTGRFEQFF
TGTGCCAGCATTGGGACAGGCCGTTTTGAGCAGTTCTTC
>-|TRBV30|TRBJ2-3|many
CAWRRLTSTDTQYF
TGTGCCTGGAGACGGCTTACGAGCACAGATACGCAGTATTTT
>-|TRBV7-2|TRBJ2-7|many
CASSVAYEQYF
TGTGCCAGCAGCGTGGCATACGAGCAGTACTTC